One TCR beta chain is described in this entry. This clonotype has a count of ten or more. Its antigen has not been determined. Qualities for individual bases were not recorded, and no much larger clone is one base off. The data stem from a study of T cells in Graves' hyperthyroidism and ophthalmopathy (dated by TCRdb to the late 2010s). Concerning the study at large: Peripheral blood was sampled at the time of initial diagnosis, prior to any treatment. To identify distinguishing TCR V-J signatures, a discovery cohort of around 100 patients was used, comprising approximately 40 with Graves' ophthalmopathy and approximately 57 with stable Graves' hyperthyroidism. An independent validation cohort of 18 to 20 hyperthyroidism patients and more than 15 patients who later progressed to ophthalmopathy tested prospective prediction of ophthalmopathy. The 95 to 100 discovery patients were randomly split 7:3 into training and test sets. Thyroid tissue and blood T-cell repertoires from about six Graves' hyperthyroidism patients were also compared in the study. Following sampling, methimazole starting at 30 mg daily was given to hyperthyroidism patients, and high-dose intravenous methylprednisolone was given to ophthalmopathy patients. According to the paper, TCR Vbeta CDR3 sequencing was carried out on some 140 peripheral blood samples, which came from 40 to 45 ophthalmopathy, around 74 hyperthyroidism and approximately 17 progressor patients.

The TCR beta CDR3 regions were amplified from RNA transcripts. The TCR CDR3 was subjected to a first round of RT-PCR using the HTBI primer set and the Qiagen OneStep RT-PCR kit. Libraries were constructed in a second round of multiplex PCR, after which size selection and purification were performed. Paired-end sequencing of the libraries was performed with 100 bp reads on an Illumina HiSeq2000. The authors processed their data as follows. Raw data were processed with SOAPnuke, discarding reads with adapters, uncalled bases, mean Phred below 15, or no exact constant-primer or identifier match. COPE v1.2.5 was used to merge the high-quality paired reads, and each unique nucleotide sequence was defined as a clonotype. MiTCR v1.1 was used to align clonotypes to the IMGT TRBV, TRBD and TRBJ reference segments. Only V-J combinations with frequency above 0.0001, covering 99.2% of repertoires, were analysed. The TCS score was defined as the ratio of F50 (clonal expansion) to E x V (chaos), calculated using BLOSUM62-based TCRdist between CDR3 peptides within each V-J. Welch's t-statistics and random forest reduced fewer than 550 V-J features to 13, which were used in a naive Bayes classifier (R e1071). The similarity between thyroid and blood repertoires was quantified using the Morisita-Horn index. TCRdb passed the public sequencing reads through fastp at Q25 and MiXCR, retaining productive beta sequences. Every CDR3 protein is listed once, alongside the most common genes and DNA of its rows. Clone size and V and J calls follow TCRdb, not the original study. In all, the sample holds roughly 560,000 distinct CDR3 sequences, and under 15% of those were seen once. The ten largest account for 3.5% to 4.5% of the sample.

Overall results and qualifications from the work: In validation, progression to ophthalmopathy was predicted by the model with almost 71% sensitivity and 72% to 85% specificity, a median of about 6.8 months before onset. In cross-validation, a model built on a 13 V-J signature told ophthalmopathy apart from stable hyperthyroidism with approximately 90% sensitivity and about 81% specificity, and in testing the same model reached 80%/75%. No statistical method was used to set the sample size in advance, and investigators knew the group allocation. Most expanded thyroid clonotypes (frequency above 0.001) were also found in blood, which suggests that blood repertoires may mirror thyroid immune responses.

Ophthalmopathy patients had moderately to severely active disease, Clinical Activity Score of at least 3, NOSPECS grade of at least 4, and duration under 3 months. Any patient with an uncontrolled infection, another autoimmune disease, pregnancy or lactation was excluded. Diagnoses were based on clinical symptoms, serum thyroxine and TRAb, thyroid ultrasound and orbital computed tomography. PBMCs were separated from 10 ml of fresh peripheral blood using Ficoll-Paque density gradient centrifugation. Trizol reagent was used to extract total RNA, and RNA quality was then checked on an Agilent 2100 Bioanalyzer. V is cut back by 3 bases and J by 1 base, with 10 bases in the junction unmatched. Its CDR3 holds 20 amino acids, cysteine through phenylalanine. The DNA shown is the 60-base CDR3, in frame from base 1. From a lookup of the germline V gene, CDR1 and CDR2 are SGHVT and SQSDAQ.

This chain is built from TRBV7-4 and TRBJ2-2; 14 nucleotides in the junction match TRBD2. This sequence was found in a woman between 40 and 55 years old with Graves' ophthalmopathy. Sequenced: blood. The bases read TGTGCCAGCAGCTTTCGACTAGCGGGAGGGCCCTCGCAGAACACCGGGGAGCTGTTTTTT. It is translated as CASSFRLAGGPSQNTGELFF.